The 27 T cell receptor beta chains presented below share a single source sample, sequenced in a study of T cell responses to AZD1222 COVID-19 vaccine. Clones were sequenced by immunoSEQ multiplex PCR, and TCRdb holds only the in-frame ones, with some missing. Of 140,000 to 150,000 clones in the sample, more than 85% were seen once. The specimen was peripheral blood, collected 28 days after the second AZD1222 dose. The receptors originated from an adult who received the AZD1222 COVID-19 vaccine.

V is TRBV6-1 and J is TRBJ1-5; no clear D gene. This CDR3 contains 14 residues. V was trimmed by 2 bases and J by 5 bases, leaving 10 bases between them. Germline V gene sequence: CDR1 MNHNS, CDR2 SASEGT. The DNA of the CDR3 is TGTGCCAGCAGTGAATTCGGGCAAGATCAGCCCCAGCATTTT. Protein product: CASSEFGQDQPQHF.

The V call is TRBV10-1, the J call TRBJ2-3; 9 nucleotides line up with TRBD1. There are 15 residues in the CDR3. V was pared by 7 bases and J by 5 bases, with 10 bases of the junction left unmatched. Germline V lookup: CDR1 WNHNN, CDR2 SYGVQD (reference sequence). The CDR3 DNA sequence: TGCGCCAGCAAAACCGGGACAGGGAAGAAAGATACGCAGTATTTT. This translates into CASKTGTGKKDTQYF.

This clone came up once. The rearrangement links TRBV4-2 to TRBJ1-1, with no clear D. This CDR3 contains 17 residues. Trimming left V 0 bases short and J 0 bases short, with 14 bases between. Germline CDR1 reads LGHNA; CDR2 reads YNFKEQ. Here the CDR3 reads CASSQDRTKWMNTEAFF. The CDR3 DNA reads as TGTGCCAGCAGCCAAGATAGGACCAAATGGATGAACACTGAAGCTTTCTTT.

The gene calls are TRBV9 and TRBJ2-3; 10 bases line up with TRBD2. Germline CDR1 is SGDLS and CDR2 is YYNGEE. This CDR3 has 16 amino acids. J was trimmed by 1 base and V by 0 bases; bases with no gene match: 2. CDR3 loop: CASSVGAGGGTDTQYF. CDR3 DNA sequence: TGTGCCAGCAGCGTAGGAGCGGGGGGGGGCACAGATACGCAGTATTTT.

The gene calls are TRBV14 and TRBJ1-2, with a possible D match to TRBD1 (5 bases). Trimming removed 1 base at V and 4 bases at J, with 13 bases between. The CDR3 sequence is 15 residues long. Germline loops: CDR1 SGHDN, CDR2 FVKESK. DNA for the CDR3: TGTGCCAGCAGCCAAGGGCAGGGTGAGATCTATGGCTACACCTTC. This translates into CASSQGQGEIYGYTF.

The V gene is TRBV6-5, the J gene TRBJ1-6; no firm D call. CDR1 and CDR2 (germline): MNHEY, SVGAGI. Trimming took 7 bases from V and 6 from J, leaving 10 bases between them. The CDR3 length is 13 residues. In DNA, the CDR3 is TGTGCCAGCAATCTCCTCGGTAATTCACCCCTCCACTTT. Amino acids: CASNLLGNSPLHF.

The J gene is TRBJ2-7, the V gene TRBV4-3; 10 bases are a match to TRBD1. V was pared by 0 bases and J by 7 bases, with 6 bases of the junction left unmatched. CDR3 length: 15 residues. Germline CDR1 reads LGHNA; CDR2 reads YSLEER. DNA for the CDR3: TGCGCCAGCAGCCAAGATGGCGGACAGGGGGAGGAGCAGTACTTC. Protein sequence: CASSQDGGQGEEQYF.

The chain uses TRBV4-2 and TRBJ2-6; 7 nucleotides line up with TRBD1. V lost 6 bases, J lost 0 bases, and 11 bases stayed unmatched. This CDR3 has 18 amino acids. Germline V gene lookup returns CDR1 LGHNA and CDR2 YNFKEQ. The CDR3 nucleotides are TGTGCCAGCAGGACAGAGGGACAGTTCTTCTCTGGGGCCAACGTCCTGACTTTC. This codes for CASRTEGQFFSGANVLTF.

The J gene is TRBJ1-5, the V gene TRBV7-9; TRBD1 aligns across 7 bases. Germline CDR1 reads SEHNR; CDR2 reads FQNEAQ (reference sequence). V was clipped by 8 bases and J by 5 bases; unmatched bases: 3. The length of the CDR3 is 12 residues. The CDR3 DNA follows: TGTGCCAGCGAGACAGGGTATCAGCCCCAGCATTTT. It specifies CASETGYQPQHF.

The rearrangement uses TRBV9 and TRBJ2-6; perhaps TRBD2 as D (6 bases). The germline V and J ends were trimmed by 2 bases and 3 bases, with 9 bases remaining between them. This CDR3 contains 15 residues. Germline-derived CDR1 and CDR2 are SGDLS and YYNGEE. The CDR3 loop is CASSVVGGGANVLTF. CDR3 DNA: TGTGCCAGCAGCGTTGTCGGGGGTGGGGCCAACGTCCTGACTTTC.

This chain connects TRBV5-1 to TRBJ2-3; 8 bases match TRBD1. The J segment lost 4 bases and the V segment lost 5 bases, leaving 9 bases of the junction unmatched. CDR3 length: 15 residues. Germline V gives CDR1 SGHRS, CDR2 YFSETQ. The CDR3 is CASSSTGGWSDTQYF. The CDR3 nucleotides are TGCGCCAGCAGTTCTACAGGGGGTTGGTCAGATACGCAGTATTTT. The variable domain in full, completed from reference TRBV5-1 and TRBJ2-3, reads KAGVTQTPRYLIKTRGQQVTLSCSPISGHRSVSWYQQTPGQGLQFLFEYFSETQRNKGNFPGRFSGRQFSNSRSEMNVSTLELGDSALYLCASSSTGGWSDTQYFGPGTRLTVL.

This chain uses TRBV28 with TRBJ2-1; 7 positions agree with TRBD1. V gave up 8 bases and J gave up 4 bases; unmatched junction bases: 8. The V gene's germline CDR1 is MDHEN and CDR2 SYDVKM. CDR3 length: 14 residues. The CDR3 nucleotides are TGTGCCAGCGAGCCGACGGGACAGTACAATGAGCAGTTCTTC. Its protein product is CASEPTGQYNEQFF.

This clone was seen only a few times. The chain recombines TRBV6-5 with TRBJ1-5; tentatively, D is TRBD1 (6 bases). The CDR3 is 15 amino acids. The V end lost 6 bases, the J end lost 6 bases, and 18 bases lay between the germline ends. Germline lookup yields CDR1 MNHEY and CDR2 SVGAGI. DNA of the CDR3: TGTGCCAGCAGCCTCGGGCTGGGGGCAGGTCAGCCCCAGCATTTT. Residues: CASSLGLGAGQPQHF.

This clone was seen only once. The chain carries TRBV9 and TRBJ2-1, with 8 bases matching TRBD2. The CDR3 is made up of 15 amino acids. The V gene end was trimmed by 0 bases and the J gene end by 2 bases; junction bases not matched to a gene: 1. Germline V gene sequence: CDR1 SGDLS, CDR2 YYNGEE. This CDR3 reads CASSVGGLAYNEQFF. CDR3 bases: TGTGCCAGCAGCGTAGGGGGACTAGCCTACAATGAGCAGTTCTTC.

This chain joins TRBV7-6 and TRBJ2-1; the D gene is possibly TRBD2 (6 bases). The length of the CDR3 is 19 residues. V lost 6 bases to trimming and J lost 4 bases, with 28 bases between them. Germline CDR1 is SGHVS and CDR2 is FNYEAQ. The CDR3 protein is CASSFVPSAGTYEYNEQFF. Here the CDR3 DNA reads TGTGCCAGCAGTTTTGTTCCGTCGGCCGGGACTTACGAATACAATGAGCAGTTCTTC.

The V gene is TRBV16, the J gene TRBJ1-6, with D possibly TRBD1 on 6 matching bases. The ends were cut back, 2 bases at V and 12 bases at J, with 17 bases in the middle. Germline CDR1 is KGHSY and CDR2 is FQNENV. This CDR3 comprises 15 residues. CDR3 DNA sequence: TGTGCCAGCAGCCAAGAGGTGAGACAGGTTAAACCCCTCCACTTT. As protein: CASSQEVRQVKPLHF.

This chain uses TRBV7-9 with TRBJ1-2, with TRBD1 as a possible D gene (5 bases). Germline loops: CDR1 SEHNR, CDR2 FQNEAQ (reference sequence). The length of the CDR3 is 13 residues. V was cut by 5 bases and J by 4 bases, with 11 bases left in between. As DNA, the CDR3 is TGTGCCAGCAGCCGAAGGGACTTCTATGGCTACACCTTC. Amino acids: CASSRRDFYGYTF.

The rearrangement links TRBV7-8 to TRBJ2-3, with TRBD2 matching 8 bases. V was clipped by 4 bases and J by 6 bases; unmatched bases: 9. The CDR3 has 15 residues. Germline CDR1 reads SGHVS; CDR2 reads FQNEAQ. CDR3 region: CASSSPSGGPDTQYF. Written as DNA, the CDR3 is TGTGCCAGCAGCTCACCAAGCGGGGGCCCGGATACGCAGTATTTT.

This chain uses TRBV14 with TRBJ2-5; D unresolved. Trimming removed 2 bases from V and 5 bases from J, with 9 bases in between. The CDR3 loop spans 13 amino acids. CDR1 is SGHDN, CDR2 FVKESK, per germline. The CDR3 bases are TGTGCCAGCAGCCAAAGGGTTTGGGAGACCCAGTACTTC. Translation: CASSQRVWETQYF.

This sequence joins TRBV7-9 and TRBJ1-4; 10 nucleotides align to TRBD1. With 5 bases clipped from V and 7 bases from J, the junction kept 7 bases outside the gene matches. The CDR3 runs to 15 residues. Looked up from germline, CDR1 is SEHNR and CDR2 is FQNEAQ (reference sequence). For the CDR3, the DNA is TGTGCCAGCAGCACGAGACAGGGGGCAAGTGAAAAACTGTTTTTT. This encodes CASSTRQGASEKLFF.

The chain employs TRBV3-1 (or the pseudogene TRBV3-2) and TRBJ2-7, with 7 bases lining up with TRBD1. Germline CDR1 reads LGHDT; CDR2 reads YNNKEL (reference sequence). Germline trimming cut 2 bases from V and 6 bases from J; bases unmatched to any gene: 4. This CDR3 has 13 residues. CDR3 loop: CASSQLTGAEQYF. DNA for the CDR3: TGTGCCAGCAGCCAACTAACAGGGGCCGAGCAGTACTTC.

The chain couples TRBV28 to TRBJ2-1; the D is unclear. Germline V CDR1 and CDR2: MDHEN, SYDVKM. V was cut by 4 bases and J by 3 bases, with 4 bases left in between. The CDR3 extends over 12 amino acids. DNA for the CDR3: TGTGCCAGCAGTTCTCTCTACAATGAGCAGTTCTTC. Its protein is CASSSLYNEQFF.

The chain carries TRBV25-1 and TRBJ2-3, with D tentatively TRBD2 (5 bases). V was cut by 7 bases and J by 4 bases, with 12 bases left in between. CDR1 is MGHDK and CDR2 is SYGVNS in the germline V gene. This CDR3 is 13 amino acids long. CDR3 nucleotides: TGTGCCAGCATAGGGCGGGTGTCAGATACGCAGTATTTT. Translating gives CASIGRVSDTQYF.

The gene calls are TRBV4-3 and TRBJ2-1; 7 nucleotides line up with TRBD2. Germline loops: CDR1 LGHNA, CDR2 YSLEER. The CDR3 covers 16 residues. J was trimmed by 2 bases and V by 3 bases; bases with no gene match: 7. Written as DNA, the CDR3 is TGCGCCAGCAGCCAGGAGGCGGGGGAGACCTACAATGAGCAGTTCTTC. As protein: CASSQEAGETYNEQFF.

This chain uses TRBV11-2 with TRBJ2-2, with D unresolved. The V gene lost 2 bases and the J gene lost 6 bases, with 7 bases spanning the gap. The CDR3 contains 13 residues. Germline V lookup: CDR1 SGHAT, CDR2 FQNNGV. CDR3 sequence (DNA): TGTGCCAGCAGCTTACGGTTTGCCGGGGAGCTGTTTTTT. Amino acids: CASSLRFAGELFF.

This chain links TRBV4-1 with TRBJ1-2, with 9 bases aligning to TRBD1. The length of the CDR3 is 18 residues. V lost 3 bases to trimming and J lost 5 bases; unmatched junction nucleotides: 16. CDR1 and CDR2 (germline): MGHRA, YSYEKL. The CDR3: CASSQSTGTGSILYGYTF. In nucleotides, the CDR3 is TGCGCCAGCAGCCAGTCAACCGGGACAGGGTCCATTCTTTATGGCTACACCTTC.

This chain links TRBV27 with TRBJ2-7; possible D gene TRBD1, 6 bases. The CDR3 sequence is 14 residues long. Germline lookup yields CDR1 MNHEY and CDR2 SMNVEV (reference sequence). Trimming took off 4 bases at V and 2 bases at J, with 12 bases between the two ends. The CDR3 region is CASSSTGSTYEQYF. The CDR3 region has the DNA TGTGCCAGCAGTTCGACAGGCTCTACCTACGAGCAGTACTTC.